The T cell receptor beta chain described here comes from a study of blood T cell repertoires in COVID-19. Overall study: Sites in the United States, Italy and Spain provided acute and convalescent COVID-19 samples. Sources were T cells, B-cell-depleted T cells, or PBMCs; the material itself was cDNA or gDNA.

Sequencing used immunoSEQ multiplex PCR; TCRdb keeps in-frame clones, though not all of them. The data show fewer than 70,000 clones, around 86% seen once. This clonotype originated in a man aged 50-59 years with active COVID-19. Sequenced: peripheral blood.

The CDR3 DNA follows: TGTGCCATCACCCCCGGGCAGGGGGATTGCGAGCAGTACTTC. This gives the protein CAITPGQGDCEQYF. The rearrangement links TRBV10-3 to TRBJ2-7; 7 bases agree with TRBD1. The CDR3 loop spans 14 amino acids. The V gene's germline CDR1 is ENHRY and CDR2 SYGVKD. The V segment lost 7 bases and the J segment 6 bases; nucleotides outside the gene matches: 12.